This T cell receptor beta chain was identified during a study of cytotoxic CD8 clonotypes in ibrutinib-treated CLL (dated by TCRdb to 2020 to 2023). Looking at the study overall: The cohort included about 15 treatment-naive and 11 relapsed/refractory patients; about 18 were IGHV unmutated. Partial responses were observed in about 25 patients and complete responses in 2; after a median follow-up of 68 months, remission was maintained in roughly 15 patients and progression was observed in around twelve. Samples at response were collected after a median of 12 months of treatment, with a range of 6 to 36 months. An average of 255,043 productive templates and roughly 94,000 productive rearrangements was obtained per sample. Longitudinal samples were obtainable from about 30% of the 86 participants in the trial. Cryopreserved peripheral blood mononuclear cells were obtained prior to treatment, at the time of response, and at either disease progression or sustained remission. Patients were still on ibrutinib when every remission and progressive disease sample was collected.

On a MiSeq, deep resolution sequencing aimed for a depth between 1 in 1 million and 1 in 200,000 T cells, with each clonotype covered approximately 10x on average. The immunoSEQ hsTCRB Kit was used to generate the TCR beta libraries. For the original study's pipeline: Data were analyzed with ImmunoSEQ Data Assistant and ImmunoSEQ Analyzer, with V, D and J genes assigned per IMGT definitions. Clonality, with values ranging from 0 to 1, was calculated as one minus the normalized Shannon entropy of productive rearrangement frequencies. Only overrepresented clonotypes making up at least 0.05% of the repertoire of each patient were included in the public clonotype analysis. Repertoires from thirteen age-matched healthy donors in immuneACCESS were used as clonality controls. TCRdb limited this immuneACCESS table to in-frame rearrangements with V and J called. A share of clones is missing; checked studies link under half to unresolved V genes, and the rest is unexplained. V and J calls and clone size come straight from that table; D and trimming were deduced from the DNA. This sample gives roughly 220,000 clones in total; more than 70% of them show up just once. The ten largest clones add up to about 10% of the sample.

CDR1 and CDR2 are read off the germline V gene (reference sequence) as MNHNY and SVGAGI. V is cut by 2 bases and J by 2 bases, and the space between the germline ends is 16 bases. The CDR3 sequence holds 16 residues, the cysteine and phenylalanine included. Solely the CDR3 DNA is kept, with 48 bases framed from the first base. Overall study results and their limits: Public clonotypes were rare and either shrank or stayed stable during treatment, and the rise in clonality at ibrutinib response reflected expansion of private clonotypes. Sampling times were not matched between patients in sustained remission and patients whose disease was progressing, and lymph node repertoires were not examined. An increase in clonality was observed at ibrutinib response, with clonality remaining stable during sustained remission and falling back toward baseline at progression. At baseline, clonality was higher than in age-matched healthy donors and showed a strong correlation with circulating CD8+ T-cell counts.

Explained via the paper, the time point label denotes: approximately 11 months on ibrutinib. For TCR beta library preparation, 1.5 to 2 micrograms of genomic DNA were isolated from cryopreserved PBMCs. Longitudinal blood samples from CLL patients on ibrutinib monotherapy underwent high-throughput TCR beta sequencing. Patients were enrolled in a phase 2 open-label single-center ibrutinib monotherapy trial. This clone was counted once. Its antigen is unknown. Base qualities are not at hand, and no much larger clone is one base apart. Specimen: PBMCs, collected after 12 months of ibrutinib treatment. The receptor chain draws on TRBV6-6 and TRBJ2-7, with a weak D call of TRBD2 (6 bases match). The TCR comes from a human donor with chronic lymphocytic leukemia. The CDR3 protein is CASSYGGLSVTYEQYF. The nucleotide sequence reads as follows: TGTGCCAGCAGTTACGGGGGACTGAGTGTCACCTACGAGCAGTACTTC.